This T cell receptor (beta chain) was sequenced for a study of blood T cell repertoires in COVID-19 (TCRdb year 2020). Background for the entire study: Collaborator samples came from the United States, Italy and Spain and covered acute and convalescent phases of COVID-19. Sample metadata almost always included a de-identified subject ID, COVID-19 status, age in years and sex. The samples were drawn from two sources: the first 160 participants of the ongoing ImmuneRACE study, and over 1,000 subjects contributed by 6 global collaborators. Where HLA class I and class II types were available, the types were taken from metadata supplied by the sample provider, not from assay-based typing. The prospective study material was composed of cDNA or gDNA derived from T cells, B-cell-depleted T cells, or PBMCs. The repertoires were made available in a free public database intended to serve as a resource for research on the immune response to SARS-CoV-2. Deeply sampled blood TCRbeta repertoires from subjects exposed to, actively infected with, or recovered from COVID-19 were included in the dataset. Broader findings and caveats from the paper: The amount of clinical and demographic metadata varied by source and participant and was provided uncurated.

With respect to this clone: No cognate antigen has been identified for it. Base qualities are missing; no much larger clone stands one base away.

Each collaborating institution followed its own protocols to collect whole blood in K2EDTA tubes. Collaborator samples were shipped for TCRbeta analysis as frozen whole blood, isolated PBMCs, or DNA extracted from either sample type. TCRbeta CDR3 regions were amplified from genomic DNA by means of the immunoSEQ Assay, a bias-controlled multiplex PCR. For the original study's pipeline: The number of nucleated cells in each sample was estimated by amplification of reference gene primers within the assay. To quantify the absolute abundance of each unique TCRbeta CDR3 rearrangement, sequence reads were collapsed and filtered. For each sample, productive Simpson clonality was calculated as the square root of Simpson's diversity index over productive rearrangements. Here the immuneACCESS table is served through TCRdb, limited to in-frame sequences with V and J called. Missing clones are a known gap in these copies; in checked studies unresolved V genes cover under half, and the rest lacks a known reason. That table gives V, J and clone size, and the DNA gave D and trimming. This sample holds 35,000 to 45,000 clones; more than 70% were observed only once. The ten largest make up 25% to 35% of the sample.

Based on the germline V gene, the CDR1 and CDR2 sequences are MNHEY and SVGAGI. Inclusive of the bounding cysteine and phenylalanine, the CDR3 is 15 residues long. Only the CDR3 DNA stays, 45 bases, in frame from base 1. The germline V and J ends show losses of 4 bases and 8 bases respectively, and no gene match explains 9 bases of the junction. The source of this sequence is a man aged 60-69 years with acute or convalescent COVID-19. The sequencing sample was made of peripheral blood. The chain is made from TRBV6-5 and TRBJ1-4, and 8 junction bases match TRBD1. The CDR3 protein: CASSSGTGLSEKLFF. The bases are TGTGCCAGCAGTTCCGGGACAGGCCTTTCAGAAAAACTGTTTTTT.